This entry lists 18 T cell receptor beta chains sequenced from one sample in a study of blood T cell repertoires in COVID-19. Data came from immunoSEQ multiplex PCR; TCRdb stores just in-frame clones and leaves some out. The sample holds 95,000 to 150,000 clones, around 87% seen once. Sequencing used peripheral blood. The source of these receptors is a man over 45 with acute or convalescent COVID-19.

The chain is built from TRBV24-1 and TRBJ1-1, with D perhaps TRBD1 (5 bases). The CDR3 has 14 amino acids. CDR1 and CDR2 (germline): KGHDR, SFDVKD. The germline V and J ends were trimmed by 4 bases and 3 bases, with 11 bases remaining between them. The CDR3 nucleotides are TGTGCCACCAGTGACACCGTAGGGGACACTGAAGCTTTCTTT. As protein: CATSDTVGDTEAFF.

In the case of this clone: The junction departs from the called germline gene at one end, perhaps through a read error. The chain employs TRBV14 and TRBJ2-7, with D possibly TRBD1 on 6 matching bases. The germline gives CDR1 SGHDN, CDR2 FVKESK. The CDR3 covers 13 residues. The CDR3 reads CASSQDLVTGLHF. The CDR3 DNA reads TGTGCCAGCAGCCAAGATCTCGTGACAGGCCTGCACTTC.

The J gene is TRBJ2-7, the V gene TRBV19; 9 bases are shared with TRBD2. The CDR3 length is 17 residues. Germline V gives CDR1 LNHDA, CDR2 SQIVND (reference sequence). Trimming cost V 0 bases and J 0 bases; bases outside gene matches: 6. The CDR3 spells CASSIDLSSGISYEQYF. The CDR3 region has the DNA TGTGCCAGTAGTATAGATCTATCTAGCGGGATCTCCTACGAGCAGTACTTC. Drawing the rest from reference TRBV19 and TRBJ2-7, the complete variable domain is DGGITQSPKYLFRKEGQNVTLSCEQNLNHDAMYWYRQDPGQGLRLIYYSQIVNDFQKGDIAEGYSVSREKKESFPLTVTSAQKNPTAFYLCASSIDLSSGISYEQYFGPGTRLTVT.

The chain uses TRBV7-9 and TRBJ2-2, with 13 bases that match TRBD2. J gave up 6 bases and V 1 base, and 2 bases lay outside the gene matches. CDR3 size: 16 residues. The germline CDR1 and CDR2 sequences are SEHNR and FQNEAQ (reference sequence). The CDR3 is CASSLVTSGRSGELFF. DNA for the CDR3: TGTGCCAGCAGCTTAGTGACTAGCGGGAGGTCCGGGGAGCTGTTTTTT.

The genes are TRBV11-2 and TRBJ1-6, with 8 positions matching TRBD1. CDR3 length: 17 residues. V dropped 5 bases and J dropped 4; count of bases not matched to a gene: 10. Germline CDR1 is SGHAT and CDR2 is FQNNGV. The CDR3 loop is CASSPAGQAAYNSPLHF. The CDR3 coding sequence is TGTGCCAGCAGCCCCGCGGGACAGGCGGCGTATAATTCACCCCTCCACTTT.

The J gene is TRBJ2-7, the V gene TRBV3-1 (or the pseudogene TRBV3-2); TRBD1 agrees at 8 bases. The CDR3 length is 14 residues. Looked up from germline, CDR1 is LGHDT and CDR2 is YNNKEL (reference sequence). V was pared by 5 bases and J by 5 bases, with 8 bases of the junction left unmatched. CDR3 sequence (DNA): TGTGCCAGCAGCTATGGACAGGGCGGGCACGAGCAGTACTTC. Translated, it gives CASSYGQGGHEQYF.

CDR3 region: CASSLGGGLPTDGYTF. CDR3 coding DNA: TGTGCCAGCAGCTTAGGTGGAGGTCTTCCAACTGATGGCTACACCTTC. The chain couples TRBV5-6 to TRBJ1-2, with D uncertain. Trimming stripped 2 bases from V and 6 bases from J, with 20 bases between. From germline, CDR1 is SGHDT and CDR2 YYEEEE. The CDR3 consists of 16 residues.

In DNA form, the CDR3 reads TGCAGCGTTGAAGTAGTTGGGACTTCAACTCCGCAAGAGACCCAGTACTTC. Protein: CSVEVVGTSTPQETQYF. The genes are TRBV29-1 and TRBJ2-5; tentatively, D is TRBD2 (6 bases). Deletions cut 1 base from V and 2 bases from J, with 20 bases between. The CDR3 sequence is 17 residues long. Germline CDR1 reads SQVTM; CDR2 reads ANQGSEA.

The rearrangement joins TRBV6-5 to TRBJ1-2; 9 bases are a match to TRBD1. Germline V gene sequence: CDR1 MNHEY, CDR2 SVGAGI. This CDR3 contains 16 residues. Losses at the gene ends were 4 bases for V and 6 bases for J; bases not matched to a gene: 12. CDR3 sequence: CASSLDLLRDRDGYTF. DNA of the CDR3: TGTGCCAGCAGTTTGGACCTCCTCCGGGACAGGGATGGCTACACCTTC.

This clone appeared once. The chain couples TRBV5-5 to TRBJ1-6; 8 nucleotides align to TRBD1. Germline V gene data show CDR1 as SGHKS and CDR2 as YYEKEE (reference sequence). The V segment lost 2 bases and the J segment 6 bases; nucleotides outside the gene matches: 4. The CDR3 loop spans 15 amino acids. CDR3 sequence reads: CASSFTDRGNSPLHF. The CDR3 coding sequence is TGTGCCAGCAGCTTTACAGACAGGGGTAATTCACCCCTCCACTTT.

J is TRBJ2-3 and V is TRBV11-3, with D possibly TRBD1 on 6 matching bases. V lost 3 bases to trimming and J lost 5 bases, with 18 bases between them. Germline CDR1 reads SGHNT; CDR2 reads YENEEA. The CDR3 covers 16 residues. CDR3 in DNA: TGTGCCAGCAGCTTTGGACAGCCGAGCTTGGTAGATACGCAGTATTTT. This sequence encodes CASSFGQPSLVDTQYF.

The DNA for the CDR3 is TGTGCCAGCAGCTTCGGGACTAGCGGGGGCTACGAGCAGTACTTC. Amino acid sequence: CASSFGTSGGYEQYF. The J gene is TRBJ2-7, the V gene TRBV7-9, with TRBD2 matching over 14 bases. V lost 3 bases, J lost 3 bases, and 1 base stayed unmatched. The CDR3 sequence is 15 residues long. CDR1 and CDR2 from the germline V gene are SEHNR and FQNEAQ (reference sequence).

This clone showed up just a few times. The V gene is TRBV6-5, the J gene TRBJ2-7; 11 nucleotides match TRBD2. V lost 4 bases and J lost 1; bases outside the gene matches: 6. This CDR3 is built from 16 residues. CDR1 is MNHEY, CDR2 SVGAGI, per germline. CDR3 in amino acids: CASSSPRLAGSYEQYF. The CDR3 DNA reads as TGTGCCAGCAGTTCCCCCAGACTAGCGGGATCCTACGAGCAGTACTTC.

The chain combines TRBV5-1 with TRBJ2-2; D is possibly TRBD1 (6 bases). V lost 2 bases, J lost 6 bases, and 17 bases lay in between. Germline assignment: CDR1 SGHRS and CDR2 YFSETQ. This CDR3 has 16 residues. CDR3 in DNA: TGCGCCAGCAGCTTACAGGGTCGGGAAACCGCCGGGGAGCTGTTTTTT. Amino acids: CASSLQGRETAGELFF.

This clone was found a few times. The rearrangement joins TRBV9 to TRBJ2-3; 11 nucleotides align to TRBD2. CDR1 is SGDLS and CDR2 is YYNGEE in the germline V gene. The CDR3 length is 17 residues. With V trimmed by 0 bases and J by 0 bases, 3 bases remained unmatched. DNA for the CDR3: TGTGCCAGCAGCGTAGGCCGGACTAGCGGGAGCACAGATACGCAGTATTTT. It yields the protein CASSVGRTSGSTDTQYF.

The gene calls are TRBV6-4 and TRBJ1-1; D ambiguous. The germline gives CDR1 MRHNA, CDR2 SNTAGT. The CDR3 runs to 13 residues. V lost 5 bases and J lost 6, with 13 bases in between. The CDR3 reads CASSRLAGAEAFF. The CDR3 nucleotides read TGTGCCAGCAGTCGATTAGCCGGGGCTGAAGCTTTCTTT.

CDR3: CASTLTDYGYTF. The CDR3 DNA sequence: TGTGCCAGCACCCTGACAGACTATGGCTACACCTTC. The chain employs TRBV2 and TRBJ1-2; D may be TRBD1 (5 bases). CDR1 is SNHLY, CDR2 FYNNEI, per germline. The ends were cut back, 7 bases at V and 3 bases at J, with 9 bases in the middle. This CDR3 has 12 residues.

This clone was detected only a few times. The chain employs TRBV11-2 and TRBJ1-1; TRBD1 might be the D (5 bases). The CDR3 totals 16 residues. The V and J ends lost 5 bases and 4 bases respectively, with 20 bases between them. Germline values: CDR1 SGHAT, CDR2 FQNNGV. CDR3 sequence reads: CASSPTAGHGSTEAFF. Here the CDR3 DNA reads TGTGCCAGCAGCCCCACGGCGGGGCATGGGTCCACTGAAGCTTTCTTT.